The 2 T cell receptor beta chains below all came from one sample that was sequenced in a study of regulatory dendritic cells for organ transplantation. Allogeneic regulatory or mature dendritic cells were co-cultured for roughly five days with CFSE-labeled sorted T cells at 1:10. The repertoire was sequenced with immunoSEQ multiplex PCR; TCRdb's copy has only in-frame clones and lacks some. The sample carries 10,000 to 15,000 clones, around 92% recorded once. Their cognate antigens are unknown. The material sequenced was naive CD8+ T cells from blood cultured with regulatory dendritic cells. The subset is: CD45RA+ naive T cells. The source is a human donor in good health.

V gene TRBV7-9 combines with J gene TRBJ1-1, with D maybe TRBD1 (5 bases). Germline V lookup: CDR1 SEHNR, CDR2 FQNEAQ (reference sequence). The CDR3 runs to 16 residues. Trimming removed 0 bases at V and 10 bases at J, with 21 bases between. The CDR3 DNA reads as TGTGCCAGCAGCTTAGCGATTCAGGGTTCGGGGAGAAGAGCTTTCTTT. It is translated as CASSLAIQGSGRRAFF.

The CDR3, as DNA: TGTGCCAGCAGTTTAAGTGCAAACTATGGCTACACCTTC. It specifies CASSLSANYGYTF. The gene calls are TRBV28 and TRBJ1-2; D unclear. V was trimmed by 2 bases and J by 2 bases, leaving 6 bases between them. The CDR3 extends over 13 amino acids. The germline CDR1 and CDR2 sequences are MDHEN and SYDVKM.